The sequence of this T cell receptor beta chain was determined in a study of glioma-infiltrating T cells. Study-wide context: Glioblastomas were WHO grade IV, sampled at first diagnosis; low-grade were grade II.

Broader study findings: Very few CDR3 sequences were shared between tissue and blood. Non-neoplastic patients had below-expected tissue-blood divergence, while all gliomas exceeded expectation.

This clonotype appeared a few times. Its target is unknown. V lost 3 bases and J lost 1, with 6 bases in between. The CDR3 totals 13 residues. Germline CDR1 and CDR2: LNHDA and SQIVND (reference sequence). Using RNA template, CDR3s of TCR alpha and beta were amplified with iRepertoire arm-PCR. Tissue mRNA or PBMC total RNA, roughly 95-400 ng, went into one-step reverse transcription and amplification. TCRdb passed the multiplex PCR reads through MiXCR, listing each CDR3 protein once. The table includes fewer than 500,000 distinct CDR3 sequences, about two fifths detected once. This rearrangement joins TRBV19 to TRBJ2-5; D perhaps matches TRBD2 (5 bases). The specimen sequenced was glioma tissue, nonneoplastic brain tissue, or PBMCs (not recorded which). This receptor was identified in a human donor with low-grade glioma or glioblastoma, undergoing nonglioma brain surgery, or in good health (not recorded which). CDR3 region: CASSIGGQETQYF. CDR3 nucleotides: TGTGCCAGTAGTATCGGAGGCCAAGAGACCCAGTACTTC. Looking up the rest from reference TRBV19 and TRBJ2-5 gives the full variable domain: DGGITQSPKYLFRKEGQNVTLSCEQNLNHDAMYWYRQDPGQGLRLIYYSQIVNDFQKGDIAEGYSVSREKKESFPLTVTSAQKNPTAFYLCASSIGGQETQYFGPGTRLLVL.